The 4 T cell receptor beta chains given below trace back to one sample, sequenced in a study of T cell responses to AZD1222 COVID-19 vaccine. Generated by immunoSEQ multiplex PCR, the TCRdb table keeps only in-frame clones and is missing some. The sample lists under 150,000 clones, around 93% occurring once. Material: peripheral blood, obtained on day 0 of AZD1222 vaccination. The receptors originated from an adult in good health.

The chain combines TRBV2 with TRBJ1-5, with a weak D call TRBD1 (5 bases). CDR1 is SNHLY and CDR2 is FYNNEI in the germline V gene. The CDR3 is 14 amino acids. V was shortened by 7 bases and J by 1 base, with 11 bases between the two germline ends. CDR3 amino acids: CASNPDTSNQPQHF. CDR3 nucleotide sequence: TGTGCCAGCAACCCGGACACCAGCAATCAGCCCCAGCATTTT.

The V gene is TRBV11-2, the J gene TRBJ2-7; D not resolved. V gave up 4 bases and J gave up 1 base, with 14 bases separating them. This CDR3 is built from 15 residues. Germline lookup yields CDR1 SGHAT and CDR2 FQNNGV. DNA of the CDR3: TGTGCCAGCAGCTCCCTAGAGACAAATTCCTACGAGCAGTACTTC. Translated, it gives CASSSLETNSYEQYF.

The genes are TRBV10-1 and TRBJ2-2; TRBD2 aligns across 8 bases. V shed 3 bases, J shed 6 bases, and the junction held 9 bases outside the gene matches. CDR1 is WNHNN, CDR2 SYGVQD, per germline (reference sequence). The CDR3 has 16 amino acids. CDR3 sequence (DNA): TGCGCCAGCAGTGATTACGGGAGGGCTAGCCCCGGGGAGCTGTTTTTT. Residues: CASSDYGRASPGELFF.

J is TRBJ2-5 and V is TRBV19; D might be TRBD1 or TRBD2, each matching 6 bases. The CDR3 runs 13 residues. With 9 bases removed from V and 3 bases from J, the gap between germline ends came to 14 bases. Germline CDR1 LNHDA, CDR2 SQIVND (reference sequence). The CDR3, as DNA: TGTGCCAGCGGACAGACTAGAGAAGAGACCCAGTACTTC. Translated, it gives CASGQTREETQYF.